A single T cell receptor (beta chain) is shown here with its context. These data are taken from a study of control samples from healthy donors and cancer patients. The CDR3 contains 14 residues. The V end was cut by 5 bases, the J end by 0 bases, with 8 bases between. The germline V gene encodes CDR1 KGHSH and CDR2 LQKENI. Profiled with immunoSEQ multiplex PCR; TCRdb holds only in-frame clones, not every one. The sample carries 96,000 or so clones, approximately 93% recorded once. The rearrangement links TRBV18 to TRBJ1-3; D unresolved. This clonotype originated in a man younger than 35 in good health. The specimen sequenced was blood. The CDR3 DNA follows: TGTGCCAGCTCATCAATAGTCTCTGGAAACACCATATATTTT. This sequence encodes CASSSIVSGNTIYF.